The rows below give T cell receptor beta chains drawn from one sample of a study of blood T cell repertoires in COVID-19. Clones were read by immunoSEQ multiplex PCR, and TCRdb kept only the in-frame ones, dropping some. The table records 55,000 to 80,000 clones, roughly 90% of them present only once. Sequences were obtained from peripheral blood. All receptors come from a woman aged 55-75 years with acute or convalescent COVID-19. Each CDR3 is given with its conserved first and last residue. D genes are given only for firm matches. Clone size appears in some rows only: once, few, many, or a class for an expanded clone.

V: TRBV14
size: -
D: -
J: TRBJ2-1
DNA: TGTGCCAGCAGCCAAGATTTCGGGTCGGCTGAGCAGTTCTTC
CDR3: CASSQDFGSAEQFF

V: TRBV7-2
size: -
D: -
J: TRBJ1-1
DNA: TGTGCCAGCAGCCGGGAATTTAGGGCGAACACTGAAGCTTTCTTT
CDR3: CASSREFRANTEAFF

V: TRBV29-1
size: -
D: TRBD2
J: TRBJ2-1
DNA: TGCAGCGCCTGGGGGACTAGCGGGGGCAATGAGCAGTTCTTC
CDR3: CSAWGTSGGNEQFF

V: TRBV9
size: -
D: -
J: TRBJ1-6
DNA: TGTGCCAGCAGCGTAGGCACACCAAATTCACCCCTCCACTTT
CDR3: CASSVGTPNSPLHF

V: TRBV19
size: -
D: TRBD1
J: TRBJ1-3
DNA: TGTGCCAGTAGTGCCTCCCCGGGACAGCGAGACACCATATATTTT
CDR3: CASSASPGQRDTIYF

V: TRBV6-5
size: -
D: -
J: TRBJ1-1
DNA: TGTGCCAGCAGTCTCCCGGGACAGAACACTGAAGCTTTCTTT
CDR3: CASSLPGQNTEAFF

V: TRBV7-9
size: -
D: TRBD1
J: TRBJ1-6
DNA: TGTGCCAGCAGCTTAGGGGACAGGGTGGCGAATAATTCACCCCTCCACTTT
CDR3: CASSLGDRVANNSPLHF

V: TRBV19
size: -
D: -
J: TRBJ1-2
DNA: TGTGCCAGTAGTCCCCAGGGTCTCTATGGCTACACCTTC
CDR3: CASSPQGLYGYTF

V: TRBV19
size: -
D: TRBD1
J: TRBJ1-2
DNA: TGTGCCAGTAGTTTCGGGACAGGGGTTTATGGCTACACCTTC
CDR3: CASSFGTGVYGYTF

V: TRBV21-1
size: -
D: -
J: TRBJ1-5
DNA: TGTGCCAGCAGCATGGGACAGCGAAAAAATCAGCCCCAGCATTTT
CDR3: CASSMGQRKNQPQHF

V: TRBV10-1
size: -
D: -
J: TRBJ1-4
DNA: TGCGCCAGCAGTGAGTCAGAGGTCCAGGGAAAACTGTTTTTT
CDR3: CASSESEVQGKLFF

V: TRBV11-2
size: -
D: TRBD1
J: TRBJ1-2
DNA: TGTGCCAGCAGCGTGGACAGGGGAAGCGGCTACACCTTC
CDR3: CASSVDRGSGYTF

V: TRBV7-9
size: -
D: -
J: TRBJ1-1
DNA: TGTGCCAGCAGCTCCCCCCCCGAGAAAGGACCGGGGGGTCCTGAAGCTTTCTTT
CDR3: CASSSPPEKGPGGPEAFF

V: TRBV21-1
size: few
D: -
J: TRBJ1-1
DNA: TGTGCCAGCATCGGAGGGACAGGGATCACTGAAGCTTTCTTT
CDR3: CASIGGTGITEAFF

V: TRBV18
size: -
D: TRBD1
J: TRBJ1-2
DNA: TGTGCCAGCTCACTGCGGACAGGGGGTAATGGCTACACCTTC
CDR3: CASSLRTGGNGYTF

V: TRBV6-5
size: -
D: -
J: TRBJ1-2
DNA: TGTGCCAGCAGTTCCGGGACAATGTTTCGCTACACCTTC
CDR3: CASSSGTMFRYTF